The 10 T cell receptor beta chains presented below share a single source sample, sequenced in a study of blood T cell repertoires in COVID-19. Only in-frame clones appear in the TCRdb table, and some are missing; sequencing was by immunoSEQ multiplex PCR. The table has nearly 55,000 clones, around 84% seen once. The sequenced sample consisted of peripheral blood. The receptors were sampled from a man between 65 and 79 years old with active COVID-19.

This clone has more than one count but fewer than ten. The rearrangement links TRBV7-3 to TRBJ1-2, with TRBD1 as a possible D gene (6 bases). The CDR3 runs to 17 residues. Germline V gene data show CDR1 as SGHTA and CDR2 as FQGTGA. The germline V and J ends were trimmed by 5 bases and 3 bases, with 22 bases remaining between them. The CDR3 protein is CASSNPLRTVRYYGYTF. The CDR3 DNA reads as TGTGCCAGCAGCAATCCCCTCAGGACAGTTCGATACTATGGCTACACCTTC.

This clone appeared once. In nucleotides, the CDR3 is TGTGCCATGCGCGGGGGGCCTGAGACCGGGGAGCTGTTTTTT. It codes for CAMRGGPETGELFF. The chain employs TRBV19 and TRBJ2-2, with 8 positions matching TRBD2. The CDR3 spans 14 residues. CDR1 and CDR2 (germline): LNHDA, SQIVND (reference sequence). The V segment lost 10 bases and the J segment 5 bases; nucleotides outside the gene matches: 9.

This chain links TRBV6-6 with TRBJ2-7; perhaps TRBD1 as D (5 bases). This CDR3 region has 14 residues. V lost 7 bases and J lost 0, with 13 bases in between. Germline V CDR1 and CDR2: MNHNY, SVGAGI (reference sequence). For the CDR3, the DNA is TGTGCCAGCACATCCGAGACAGTCTCCTACGAGCAGTACTTC. It is translated as CASTSETVSYEQYF.

The chain carries TRBV4-2 and TRBJ1-2; 9 bases line up with TRBD1. Losses at the gene ends were 0 bases for V and 7 bases for J; bases not matched to a gene: 9. Per germline, CDR1 LGHNA and CDR2 YNFKEQ. This CDR3 contains 16 residues. CDR3 nucleotides: TGTGCCAGCAGCCAAGATCTTACAGGGGGCGTCTCTGGCTACACCTTC. As protein: CASSQDLTGGVSGYTF.

This chain joins TRBV29-1 and TRBJ1-1; 9 nucleotides line up with TRBD1. V was pared by 6 bases and J by 4 bases, with 3 bases of the junction left unmatched. The CDR3 is 12 amino acids. Germline V CDR1 and CDR2: SQVTM, ANQGSEA. Here the CDR3 DNA reads TGCAGCGTACAGGGGGCAAGCACTGAAGCTTTCTTT. This codes for CSVQGASTEAFF.

This clone was seen only a few times. The rearrangement links TRBV5-1 to TRBJ2-1; 12 nucleotides agree with TRBD2. CDR1 is SGHRS, CDR2 YFSETQ, per germline. V gave up 1 base and J gave up 3 bases; unmatched junction bases: 2. This CDR3 has 16 residues. CDR3 residues: CASSLLTSGGYNEQFF. In DNA form, the CDR3 reads TGCGCCAGCAGCTTGTTGACTAGCGGGGGCTACAATGAGCAGTTCTTC.

This clone was counted once. The chain uses TRBV12-5 and TRBJ2-5, with TRBD2 matching over 13 bases. Germline lookup yields CDR1 LGHNT and CDR2 FRNRAP. J gave up 4 bases and V 5 bases, and 13 bases lay outside the gene matches. This CDR3 is built from 18 residues. The CDR3 loop reads CASGRPPTSGGAGETQYF. The DNA for the CDR3 is TGTGCTAGTGGTCGCCCTCCTACTAGCGGGGGGGCAGGAGAGACCCAGTACTTC.

The rearrangement uses TRBV9 and TRBJ2-7; D is possibly TRBD2 (5 bases). Trimming pared 0 bases from V and 0 bases from J, leaving 10 bases between. CDR3 length: 15 residues. Germline CDR1 is SGDLS and CDR2 is YYNGEE. The CDR3 region is CASSVDGAVSYEQYF. CDR3 DNA: TGTGCCAGCAGCGTAGACGGAGCGGTCTCCTACGAGCAGTACTTC.

The chain carries TRBV4-1 and TRBJ2-7, with TRBD1 matching over 9 bases. This CDR3 has 18 amino acids. Looked up from germline, CDR1 is MGHRA and CDR2 is YSYEKL. V lost 0 bases to trimming and J lost 0 bases; unmatched junction nucleotides: 9. CDR3 residues: CASSQDGDRGGNSYEQYF. CDR3 coding DNA: TGCGCCAGCAGCCAAGATGGAGACAGGGGGGGTAACTCCTACGAGCAGTACTTC.

The rearrangement links TRBV3-1 (or the pseudogene TRBV3-2) to TRBJ1-2, with D tentatively TRBD1 (6 bases). CDR3 size: 14 residues. V was clipped by 0 bases and J by 7 bases, with 12 bases between them. Per germline, CDR1 LGHDT and CDR2 YNNKEL (reference sequence). CDR3 in DNA: TGTGCCAGCAGCCAAGACCTACAGGGTTGTGGCTACACCTTC. It translates to CASSQDLQGCGYTF.